Below are 10 T cell receptor beta chains sequenced from a single sample in a study of T cell responses to AZD1222 COVID-19 vaccine. TCRdb's copy holds only in-frame clones and misses some; the assay was immunoSEQ multiplex PCR. This sample has 95,000 to 150,000 clones; roughly 89% occur once, and the top ten carry 11%. This specimen consisted of peripheral blood, obtained on day 0 of MenACWY control vaccination. The receptors come from an adult in good health.

CDR3 in DNA: TGTGCCAGTGGTCCGGGACAGGGGTTCACCGGGGAGCTGTTTTTT. Translating it yields CASGPGQGFTGELFF. This chain connects TRBV19 to TRBJ2-2; 10 bases are shared with TRBD1. CDR3 length: 15 residues. V lost 8 bases to trimming and J lost 4 bases; unmatched junction nucleotides: 7. Germline CDR1 and CDR2: LNHDA and SQIVND (reference sequence).

This sequence joins TRBV11-3 and TRBJ2-1; 9 bases align to TRBD2. Trimming took 0 bases from V and 10 from J; bases not matched to a gene: 19. CDR1 SGHNT and CDR2 YENEEA come from the germline V gene. The CDR3 has 19 residues. The CDR3 spells CASSLDNWEAASGKREQFF. CDR3 DNA sequence: TGTGCCAGCAGCTTAGACAACTGGGAGGCGGCTAGCGGGAAACGCGAGCAGTTCTTC.

The chain is built from TRBV19 and TRBJ2-1; the match to TRBD2 covers 9 bases. Germline CDR1 and CDR2: LNHDA and SQIVND (reference sequence). The V segment lost 4 bases and the J segment 5 bases; nucleotides outside the gene matches: 9. This CDR3 is built from 16 residues. As DNA, the CDR3 is TGTGCCAGTAGTAGGCACCGGACTAGCGTTAACAATGAGCAGTTCTTC. It translates to CASSRHRTSVNNEQFF.

This clone was counted a single time. The chain joins TRBV3-1 (or the pseudogene TRBV3-2) to TRBJ2-7; 10 positions agree with TRBD2. Germline CDR1 reads LGHDT; CDR2 reads YNNKEL (reference sequence). This CDR3 is built from 15 residues. V trimming: 3 bases; J trimming: 2 bases; junction bases outside the gene matches: 4. This chain's CDR3 is CASSHTSGNTYEQYF. The DNA of the CDR3 is TGTGCCAGCAGCCATACTAGCGGGAACACCTACGAGCAGTACTTC.

The rearrangement uses TRBV5-4 and TRBJ2-1, with a tentative D call TRBD2 (5 bases). In germline, CDR1 is SGHNT, CDR2 YYREEE (reference sequence). The CDR3 length is 16 residues. Trimming shortened V by 0 bases and J by 2 bases, and 12 bases separated the two germline ends. CDR3 amino acids: CASSLGTVHPYNEQFF. As DNA, the CDR3 is TGTGCCAGCAGCTTGGGGACTGTACACCCCTACAATGAGCAGTTCTTC.

The chain has TRBV11-3 and TRBJ2-7; D assignment may be TRBD1 or TRBD2 (5 bases each). V was clipped by 6 bases and J by 0 bases, with 15 bases between them. The CDR3 totals 15 residues. Germline V CDR1 and CDR2: SGHNT, YENEEA. The DNA of the CDR3 is TGTGCCAGCAGATCCCGGGCAGGGAGCTCCTACGAGCAGTACTTC. Translation gives CASRSRAGSSYEQYF. The complete variable domain, with remaining parts taken from reference TRBV11-3 and TRBJ2-7, reads EAGVVQSPRYKIIEKKQPVAFWCNPISGHNTLYWYLQNLGQGPELLIRYENEEAVDDSQLPKDRFSAERLKGVDSTLKIQPAELGDSAVYLCASRSRAGSSYEQYFGPGTRLTVT.

The J gene is TRBJ2-7, the V gene TRBV6-6; weak D call: TRBD2 (5 bases). The germline CDR1 and CDR2 sequences are MNHNY and SVGAGI (reference sequence). There are 14 residues in the CDR3. Trimming shortened V by 4 bases and J by 0 bases, and 10 bases separated the two germline ends. This CDR3 is CASSFAAGSYEQYF. The DNA of the CDR3 is TGTGCCAGCAGTTTCGCCGCGGGCTCCTACGAGCAGTACTTC.

This rearrangement joins TRBV13 to TRBJ1-1; no firm D call. The CDR3 sequence is 11 residues long. V was cut by 4 bases and J by 2 bases, with 2 bases left in between. Germline V lookup: CDR1 PRHDT, CDR2 FYEKMQ (reference sequence). CDR3 loop: CASSSNTEAFF. DNA for the CDR3: TGTGCCAGCAGCTCAAACACTGAAGCTTTCTTT.

This chain links TRBV27 with TRBJ1-3; TRBD1 agrees at 10 bases. With 5 bases clipped from V and 4 bases from J, the junction kept 11 bases outside the gene matches. The CDR3 consists of 17 residues. CDR1 and CDR2 (germline): MNHEY, SMNVEV (reference sequence). CDR3 loop: CASSRTGGAWGGNTIYF. In nucleotides, the CDR3 is TGTGCCAGCAGTAGGACAGGGGGTGCCTGGGGAGGAAACACCATATATTTT.

The V gene is TRBV7-2, the J gene TRBJ1-4; D is uncertain. Trimming took 8 bases from V and 8 from J, leaving 15 bases between them. The CDR3 is made up of 13 amino acids. Germline assignment: CDR1 SGHTA and CDR2 FQGNSA. The CDR3 reads CASSVLAGEKLFF. As DNA, the CDR3 is TGTGCCAGCTCTGTTCTGGCTGGGGAAAAACTGTTTTTT.